Below, 17 T cell receptor beta chains from the same sample are listed, as sequenced in a study of T cells in Graves' hyperthyroidism and ophthalmopathy. The TCR beta CDR3 regions underwent amplification using RNA transcripts as the source. The primer set for the first-round RT-PCR of the TCR CDR3 was HTBI. TCRdb used MiXCR to reprocess the multiplex PCR reads, holding one entry per CDR3 protein. The sample yields hundreds of thousands of distinct CDR3 sequences, approximately 15% seen once. Sequencing was done on a sample of blood. These receptors were taken from a woman aged 40 to 49 with Graves' ophthalmopathy.

The J gene is TRBJ1-1, the V gene TRBV29-1; D is uncertain. Germline CDR1 reads SQVTM; CDR2 reads ANQGSEA. Trimming pared 7 bases from V and 5 bases from J, leaving 8 bases between. This CDR3 spans 10 amino acids. The CDR3 loop reads CSAQRTEAFF. CDR3 sequence (DNA): TGCAGCGCTCAGAGGACTGAAGCTTTCTTT.

This clonotype has at least ten counts. The genes are TRBV12-5 and TRBJ2-7; D perhaps matches TRBD2 (6 bases). Germline loops: CDR1 LGHNT, CDR2 FRNRAP. Trimming cost V 1 base and J 6 bases, with 7 bases left between them. The CDR3 is 12 residues long. CDR3 coding DNA: TGTGCTAGTGGTTTGGAGGGAGGCGAGCAGTACTTC. It encodes CASGLEGGEQYF.

The table lists this clonotype with many counts. The chain links TRBV12-3 or TRBV12-4 to TRBJ2-2, with TRBD1 identical over 8 bases. Germline trimming cut 3 bases from V and 0 bases from J; bases unmatched to any gene: 12. The CDR3 totals 19 residues. CDR3: CASSFLLDRDAANTGELFF. The CDR3 DNA sequence: TGTGCCAGCAGTTTCCTCCTGGACAGGGATGCCGCGAACACCGGGGAGCTGTTTTTT.

This clonotype came up many times. The chain joins TRBV11-2 to TRBJ2-2; 8 bases are a match to TRBD1. V lost 2 bases, J lost 2 bases, and 7 bases stayed unmatched. Germline CDR1 is SGHAT and CDR2 is FQNNGV. This CDR3 contains 17 residues. This chain's CDR3 is CASSLSTGGINTGELFF. DNA for the CDR3: TGTGCCAGCAGCTTATCAACAGGGGGTATCAACACCGGGGAGCTGTTTTTT.

This clonotype was recorded many times. J is TRBJ2-7 and V is TRBV6-2 or TRBV6-3; 9 positions agree with TRBD1. Germline lookup yields CDR1 MNHEY and CDR2 SVGEGT. V was pared by 6 bases and J by 4 bases, with 7 bases of the junction left unmatched. The CDR3 loop spans 14 amino acids. The CDR3 coding sequence is TGTGCCAGCAGAAGGTGGACAGGGGATTACGAGCAGTACTTC. Translation gives CASRRWTGDYEQYF.

This clonotype was seen ten or more times. V usage is TRBV20-1 and J usage is TRBJ2-7; 12 nucleotides agree with TRBD2. Germline CDR1 DFQATT, CDR2 SNEGSKA (reference sequence). The CDR3 runs to 16 residues. J was trimmed by 3 bases and V by 5 bases; bases with no gene match: 11. The CDR3 loop reads CSAASGRATWGYEQYF. DNA of the CDR3: TGCAGTGCTGCTAGCGGGAGGGCCACCTGGGGCTACGAGCAGTACTTC.

This clonotype has at least ten counts. The V call is TRBV2, the J call TRBJ1-1; a weak D match, TRBD1 (6 bases). Trimming shortened V by 7 bases and J by 5 bases, and 14 bases separated the two germline ends. This CDR3 comprises 13 residues. CDR1 SNHLY and CDR2 FYNNEI come from the germline V gene. In DNA form, the CDR3 reads TGTGCCAGCAACGAGGGGGAGAGGACTGAAGCTTTCTTT. Protein sequence: CASNEGERTEAFF.

This clonotype has more than one count but fewer than ten. The genes are TRBV25-1 and TRBJ2-7, with 9 nucleotides matching TRBD2. Germline CDR1 reads MGHDK; CDR2 reads SYGVNS. V trimming: 0 bases; J trimming: 3 bases; junction bases outside the gene matches: 6. This CDR3 has 16 residues. The CDR3 loop is CASSEYGSGRHYEQYF. In nucleotides, the CDR3 is TGTGCCAGCAGTGAATACGGTAGCGGGAGACACTACGAGCAGTACTTC.

This chain connects TRBV19 to TRBJ2-7; D is perhaps TRBD2 (6 bases). V lost 6 bases to trimming and J lost 2 bases, with 20 bases between them. This CDR3 spans 16 amino acids. Germline V CDR1 and CDR2: LNHDA, SQIVND (reference sequence). In DNA, the CDR3 is TGTGCCAGTAGCAGACGGGTAGGGACGGGGGCCTACGAGCAGTACTTC. This codes for CASSRRVGTGAYEQYF.

This clonotype was detected many times. The gene calls are TRBV11-1 and TRBJ2-1; TRBD1 aligns across 9 bases. V lost 5 bases, J lost 0 bases, and 11 bases stayed unmatched. CDR3 length: 18 residues. Germline lookup yields CDR1 SGHAT and CDR2 FQDESV (reference sequence). This CDR3 is CASSSPGTGRASYNEQFF. The CDR3 region has the DNA TGTGCCAGCAGCAGTCCCGGGACAGGGAGAGCCTCCTACAATGAGCAGTTCTTC.

The chain recombines TRBV7-6 with TRBJ1-1; TRBD1 matches 10 bases. Germline V gene lookup returns CDR1 SGHVS and CDR2 FNYEAQ. V dropped 1 base and J dropped 1; count of bases not matched to a gene: 3. This CDR3 comprises 16 residues. The CDR3 here is CASSLGTGGANTEAFF. The CDR3 DNA reads as TGTGCCAGCAGCTTAGGGACAGGGGGAGCGAACACTGAAGCTTTCTTT.

This clonotype was detected many times. The rearrangement uses TRBV5-5 and TRBJ1-2; TRBD1 matches at 7 bases. CDR3 size: 15 residues. Germline V gene lookup returns CDR1 SGHKS and CDR2 YYEKEE (reference sequence). V lost 0 bases, J lost 7 bases, and 9 bases stayed unmatched. CDR3 amino acids: CASSLDLGPGGGYTF. The CDR3 DNA sequence: TGTGCCAGCAGCTTGGACCTCGGCCCAGGGGGTGGCTACACCTTC.

This clonotype was picked up many times. The chain joins TRBV29-1 to TRBJ2-5; D gene uncertain. The germline V gene encodes CDR1 SQVTM and CDR2 ANQGSEA. The CDR3 runs 14 residues. V dropped 0 bases and J dropped 0 bases, with 8 bases sitting between them. CDR3: CSVEDSWDQETQYF. CDR3 coding DNA: TGCAGCGTTGAAGATTCCTGGGACCAAGAGACCCAGTACTTC. The variable domain in full, completed from reference TRBV29-1 and TRBJ2-5, reads SAVISQKPSRDICQRGTSLTIQCQVDSQVTMMFWYRQQPGQSLTLIATANQGSEATYESGFVIDKFPISRPNLTFSTLTVSNMSPEDSSIYLCSVEDSWDQETQYFGPGTRLLVL.

This clonotype was picked up many times. V and J are TRBV29-1 and TRBJ1-1; 7 bases fit TRBD1. Germline V gene sequence: CDR1 SQVTM, CDR2 ANQGSEA. With 4 bases clipped from V and 7 bases from J, the junction kept 3 bases outside the gene matches. This CDR3 has 11 residues. The CDR3 sequence: CSVGGQIEAFF. The DNA for the CDR3 is TGCAGCGTTGGGGGACAGATTGAAGCTTTCTTT.

The table lists this clonotype with many counts. The chain has TRBV29-1 and TRBJ1-3, with D unresolved. Between the trimmed V and J ends, which lost 2 bases and 4 bases, there was a span of 9 bases. CDR1 is SQVTM, CDR2 ANQGSEA, per germline. The CDR3 has 13 amino acids. CDR3: CSVEIGAGNTIYF. In DNA form, the CDR3 reads TGCAGCGTTGAAATAGGAGCAGGAAACACCATATATTTT.

This chain joins TRBV28 and TRBJ1-5; 10 positions agree with TRBD1. V trimming: 1 base; J trimming: 7 bases; junction bases outside the gene matches: 7. The V gene's germline CDR1 is MDHEN and CDR2 SYDVKM. The CDR3 has 16 residues. The CDR3 loop is CASSLSGGQGRQPQHF. The CDR3 DNA is TGTGCCAGCAGTTTATCCGGGGGACAGGGGAGACAGCCCCAGCATTTT.

The rearrangement joins TRBV28 to TRBJ2-4; D remains ambiguous. Per the germline V gene, CDR1 is MDHEN and CDR2 is SYDVKM. There are 13 residues in the CDR3. V shed 5 bases and J shed 6 bases, with 11 bases lying between them. CDR3 nucleotides: TGTGCCAGCAGTGAAGCACCGGGAAACATTCAGTACTTC. Its protein is CASSEAPGNIQYF.